This T cell receptor beta chain originates from a study of CD8 T cells in ankylosing spondylitis. The study, taken as a whole, reports: Disease-linked clones, CD8+, were relatively rare in peripheral blood. Certain motif variants had earlier appeared in reactive arthritis synovial fluid and blood. Disease-linked clones reportedly showed significant enrichment in matched ankylosing spondylitis synovial fluid. Seemingly distinctive of ankylosing spondylitis blood was a TCR beta motif formed by eight highly homologous variants.

As to this clonotype: The antigen is unknown.

The CDR3 totals 12 residues. The germline V and J ends were trimmed by 3 bases and 4 bases, with 7 bases remaining between them. Each CDR3 protein is one row after TCRdb ran MiXCR on the 5' RACE reads. The sample carries fewer than 750,000 distinct CDR3 sequences, around 20% recorded once. The sample was blood, either unsorted or a sorted T cell fraction (not recorded which). V and J are TRBV12-3 or TRBV12-4 and TRBJ2-7; no definite D call. The clonotype originates from a male donor with ankylosing spondylitis. The CDR3 loop reads CASSFNRYEQYF. CDR3 DNA: TGTGCCAGCAGTTTCAACCGGTACGAGCAGTACTTC.